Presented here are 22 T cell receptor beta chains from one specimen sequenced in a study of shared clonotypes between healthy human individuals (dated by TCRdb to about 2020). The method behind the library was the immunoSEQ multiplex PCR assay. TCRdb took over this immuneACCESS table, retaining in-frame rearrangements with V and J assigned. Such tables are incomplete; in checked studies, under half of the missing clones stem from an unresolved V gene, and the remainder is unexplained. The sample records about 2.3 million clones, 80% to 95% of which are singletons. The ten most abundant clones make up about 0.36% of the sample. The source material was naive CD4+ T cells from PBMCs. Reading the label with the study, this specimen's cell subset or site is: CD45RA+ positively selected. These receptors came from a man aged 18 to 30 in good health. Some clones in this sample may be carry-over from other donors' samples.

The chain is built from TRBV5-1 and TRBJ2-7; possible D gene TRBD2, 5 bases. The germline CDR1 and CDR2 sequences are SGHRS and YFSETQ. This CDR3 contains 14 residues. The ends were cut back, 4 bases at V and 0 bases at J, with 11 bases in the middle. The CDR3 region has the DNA TGCGCCAGCAGCCCGGGAAGTTTCTCCTACGAGCAGTACTTC. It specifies CASSPGSFSYEQYF.

CDR3 coding DNA: TGTGCCAGCAGTTACGCCCGGGCGACTGGCTACACCTTC. Its translation is CASSYARATGYTF. V and J are TRBV6-5 and TRBJ1-2; D gene ambiguous. The CDR3 has 13 residues. The germline V and J ends were trimmed by 2 bases and 7 bases, with 11 bases remaining between them. CDR1 MNHEY and CDR2 SVGAGI come from the germline V gene.

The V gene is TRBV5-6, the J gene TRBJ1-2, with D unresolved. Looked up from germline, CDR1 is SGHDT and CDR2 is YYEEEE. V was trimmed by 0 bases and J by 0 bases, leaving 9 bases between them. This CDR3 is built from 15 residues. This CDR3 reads CASSLGPSPNYGYTF. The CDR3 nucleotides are TGTGCCAGCAGCTTGGGACCGAGTCCTAACTATGGCTACACCTTC. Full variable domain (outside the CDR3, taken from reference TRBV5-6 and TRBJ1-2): DAGVTQSPTHLIKTRGQQVTLRCSPKSGHDTVSWYQQALGQGPQFIFQYYEEEERQRGNFPDRFSGHQFPNYSSELNVNALLLGDSALYLCASSLGPSPNYGYTFGSGTRLTVV.

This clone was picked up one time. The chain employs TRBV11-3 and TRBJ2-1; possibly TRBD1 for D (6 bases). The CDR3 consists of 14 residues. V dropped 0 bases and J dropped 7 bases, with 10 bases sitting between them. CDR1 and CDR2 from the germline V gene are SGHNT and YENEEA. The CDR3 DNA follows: TGTGCCAGCAGCTTAGATGGGACAACGAATGAGCAGTTCTTC. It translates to CASSLDGTTNEQFF.

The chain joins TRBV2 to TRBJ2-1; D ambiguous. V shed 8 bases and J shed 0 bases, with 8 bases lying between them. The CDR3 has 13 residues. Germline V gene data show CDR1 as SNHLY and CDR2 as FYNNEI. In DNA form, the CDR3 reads TGTGCCAGCCGGGCAAGCTCCTACAATGAGCAGTTCTTC. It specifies CASRASSYNEQFF.

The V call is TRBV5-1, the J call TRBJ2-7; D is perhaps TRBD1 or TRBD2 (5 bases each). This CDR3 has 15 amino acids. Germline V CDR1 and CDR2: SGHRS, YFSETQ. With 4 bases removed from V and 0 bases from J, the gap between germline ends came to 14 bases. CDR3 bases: TGCGCCAGCAGCCCGGGGCAGGTTAGCTCCTACGAGCAGTACTTC. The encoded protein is CASSPGQVSSYEQYF.

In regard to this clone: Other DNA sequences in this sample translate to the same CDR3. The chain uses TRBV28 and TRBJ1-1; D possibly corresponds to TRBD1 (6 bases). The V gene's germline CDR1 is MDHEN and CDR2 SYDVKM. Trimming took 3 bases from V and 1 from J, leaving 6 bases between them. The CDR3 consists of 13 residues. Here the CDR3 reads CASSLGQNTEAFF. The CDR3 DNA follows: TGTGCCAGCAGTTTGGGACAGAACACTGAAGCTTTCTTT.

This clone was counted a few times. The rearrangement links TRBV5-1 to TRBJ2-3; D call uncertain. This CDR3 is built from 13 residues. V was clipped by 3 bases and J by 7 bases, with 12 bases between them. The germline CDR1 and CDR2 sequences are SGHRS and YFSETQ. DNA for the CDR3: TGCGCCAGCAGCTCCCAGACTGATTATACGCAGTATTTT. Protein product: CASSSQTDYTQYF.

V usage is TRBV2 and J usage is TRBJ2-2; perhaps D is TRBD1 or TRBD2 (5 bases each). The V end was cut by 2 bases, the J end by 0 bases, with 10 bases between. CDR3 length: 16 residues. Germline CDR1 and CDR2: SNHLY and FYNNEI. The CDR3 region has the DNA TGTGCCAGCAGTGAACGGGGCCCCGCGAACACCGGGGAGCTGTTTTTT. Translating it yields CASSERGPANTGELFF.

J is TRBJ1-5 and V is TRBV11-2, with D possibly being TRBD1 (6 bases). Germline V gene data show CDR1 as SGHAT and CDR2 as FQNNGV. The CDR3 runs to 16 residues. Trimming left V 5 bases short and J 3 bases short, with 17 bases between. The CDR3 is CASSKDTGNTNQPQHF. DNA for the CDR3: TGTGCCAGCAGCAAAGATACAGGGAATACCAATCAGCCCCAGCATTTT. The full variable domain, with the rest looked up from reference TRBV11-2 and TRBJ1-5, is EAGVAQSPRYKIIEKRQSVAFWCNPISGHATLYWYQQILGQGPKLLIQFQNNGVVDDSQLPKDRFSAERLKGVDSTLKIQPAKLEDSAVYLCASSKDTGNTNQPQHFGDGTRLSIL.

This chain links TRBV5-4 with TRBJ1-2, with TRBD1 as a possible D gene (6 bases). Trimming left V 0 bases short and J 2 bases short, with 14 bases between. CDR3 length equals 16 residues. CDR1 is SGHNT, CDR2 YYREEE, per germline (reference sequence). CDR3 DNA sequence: TGTGCCAGCAGCTTGGGGACCTCGGGGGGCAACTATGGCTACACCTTC. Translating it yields CASSLGTSGGNYGYTF.

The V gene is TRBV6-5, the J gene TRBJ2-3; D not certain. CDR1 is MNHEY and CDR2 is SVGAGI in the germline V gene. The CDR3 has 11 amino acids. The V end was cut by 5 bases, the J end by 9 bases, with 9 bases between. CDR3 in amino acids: CASSNLRTQYF. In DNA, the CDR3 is TGTGCCAGCAGTAACCTTCGGACGCAGTATTTT.

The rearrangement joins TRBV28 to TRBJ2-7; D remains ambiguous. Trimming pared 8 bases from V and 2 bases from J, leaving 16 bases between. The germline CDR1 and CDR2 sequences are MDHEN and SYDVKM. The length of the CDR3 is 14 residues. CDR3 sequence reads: CASASFGNPYEQYF. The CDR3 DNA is TGTGCCAGCGCGTCCTTTGGGAACCCCTACGAGCAGTACTTC.

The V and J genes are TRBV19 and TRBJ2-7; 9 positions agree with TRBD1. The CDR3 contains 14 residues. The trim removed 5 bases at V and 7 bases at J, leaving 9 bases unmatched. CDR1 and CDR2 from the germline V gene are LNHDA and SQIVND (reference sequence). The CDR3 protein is CASSGRDREYEQYF. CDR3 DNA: TGTGCCAGTAGTGGGAGGGACAGGGAGTATGAGCAGTACTTC.

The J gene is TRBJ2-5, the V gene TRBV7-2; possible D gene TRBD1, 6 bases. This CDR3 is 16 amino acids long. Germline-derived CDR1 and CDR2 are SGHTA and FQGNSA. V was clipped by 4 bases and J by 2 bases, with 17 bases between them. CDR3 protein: CASSSALPGQQETQYF. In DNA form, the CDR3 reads TGTGCCAGCAGCTCAGCGCTCCCGGGACAACAAGAGACCCAGTACTTC.

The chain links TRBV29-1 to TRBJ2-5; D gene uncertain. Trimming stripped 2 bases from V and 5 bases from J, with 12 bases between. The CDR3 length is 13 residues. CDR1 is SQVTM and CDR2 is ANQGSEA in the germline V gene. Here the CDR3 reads CSVEPSESETQYF. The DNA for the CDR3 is TGCAGCGTTGAACCCTCAGAATCCGAGACCCAGTACTTC.

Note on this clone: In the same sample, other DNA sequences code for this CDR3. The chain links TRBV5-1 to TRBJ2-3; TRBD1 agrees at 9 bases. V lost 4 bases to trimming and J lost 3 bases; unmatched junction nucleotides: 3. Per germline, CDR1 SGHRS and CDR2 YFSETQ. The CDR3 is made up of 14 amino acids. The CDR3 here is CASSPGQGTDTQYF. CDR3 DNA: TGCGCCAGCAGCCCGGGACAGGGAACAGATACGCAGTATTTT.

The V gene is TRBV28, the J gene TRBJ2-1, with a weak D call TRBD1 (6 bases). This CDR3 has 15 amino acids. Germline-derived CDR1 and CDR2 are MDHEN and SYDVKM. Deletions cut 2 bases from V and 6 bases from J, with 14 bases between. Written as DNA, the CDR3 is TGTGCCAGCAGTTTAGGGCAGGGGAGATTCAATGAGCAGTTCTTC. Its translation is CASSLGQGRFNEQFF. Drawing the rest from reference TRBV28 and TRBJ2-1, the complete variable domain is DVKVTQSSRYLVKRTGEKVFLECVQDMDHENMFWYRQDPGLGLRLIYFSYDVKMKEKGDIPEGYSVSREKKERFSLILESASTNQTSMYLCASSLGQGRFNEQFFGPGTRLTVL.

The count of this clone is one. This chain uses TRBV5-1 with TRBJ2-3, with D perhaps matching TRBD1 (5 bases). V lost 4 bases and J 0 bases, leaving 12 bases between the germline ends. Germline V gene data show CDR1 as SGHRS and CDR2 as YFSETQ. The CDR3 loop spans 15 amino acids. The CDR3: CASSSQGGSTDTQYF. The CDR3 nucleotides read TGCGCCAGCAGCAGCCAGGGCGGTAGCACAGATACGCAGTATTTT.

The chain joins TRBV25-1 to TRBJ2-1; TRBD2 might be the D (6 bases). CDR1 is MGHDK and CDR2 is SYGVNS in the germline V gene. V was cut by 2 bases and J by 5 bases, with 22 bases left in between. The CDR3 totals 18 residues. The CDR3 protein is CASSETAEGTKWNNEQFF. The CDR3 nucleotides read TGTGCCAGCAGTGAAACGGCGGAGGGGACGAAGTGGAACAATGAGCAGTTCTTC.

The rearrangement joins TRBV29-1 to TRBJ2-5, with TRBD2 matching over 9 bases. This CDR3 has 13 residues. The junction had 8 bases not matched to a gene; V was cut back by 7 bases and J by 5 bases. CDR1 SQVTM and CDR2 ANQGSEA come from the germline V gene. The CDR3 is CSGGGRAWETQYF. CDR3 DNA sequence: TGCAGCGGGGGCGGGAGGGCTTGGGAGACCCAGTACTTC.

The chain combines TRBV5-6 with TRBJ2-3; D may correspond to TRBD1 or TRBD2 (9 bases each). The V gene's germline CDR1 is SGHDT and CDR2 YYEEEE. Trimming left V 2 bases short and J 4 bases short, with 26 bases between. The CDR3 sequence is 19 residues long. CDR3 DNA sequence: TGTGCCAGCAGCTTTGGGACAGGGTTAATAGCGGGAGTGGCAGATACGCAGTATTTT. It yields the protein CASSFGTGLIAGVADTQYF.